This T cell receptor beta chain emerged from a study of T cell repertoires in cytomegalovirus infection. The wider study: Selection of CMV epitopes for the study included recently identified HLA-C-restricted and well-studied HLA-B-restricted ones. CMV infection and matching HLA type were both indicated by public TCR beta signatures.

Study observations and caveats: CMV-specific HLA-C-restricted TCR beta clonotypes dominated the ex vivo response. CMV carriers with the relevant HLA were identified by cumulative public TCR beta family frequency.

The CDR3 is made up of 13 amino acids. V was pared by 8 bases and J by 6 bases, with 11 bases between. Remarks on this clonotype: Antigen specificity is unknown.

In TCRdb, the reads were re-called with MiXCR into one record per CDR3 protein. The data show fewer than 350,000 distinct CDR3 sequences, 29% seen once. V usage is TRBV12-3 or TRBV12-4 and J usage is TRBJ2-6; D is ambiguous. This TCR derives from a human donor in good health (CMV status not recorded). Some clones in this sample may be carry-over from other donors' samples. The sequencing used cultured PBMCs, collected from culture after CMV antigen stimulation. CDR3 in amino acids: CASGTTAANVLTF. The CDR3 DNA is TGTGCCAGCGGAACTACTGCGGCCAACGTCCTGACTTTC.